This TCR beta chain was sequenced in a study of blood T cell repertoires in COVID-19. Trimming pared 7 bases from V and 6 bases from J, leaving 10 bases between. The CDR3 is 11 residues long. Germline V gene sequence: CDR1 ENHRY, CDR2 SYGVKD. As originally analysed: Amplifying reference gene primers gave estimates of nucleated cell counts. Using immunoSEQ multiplex PCR, the repertoire was profiled, and TCRdb retains in-frame clones only, with some absent. That table is the source of V, J and clone size, and D and trimming were worked out from the DNA. The sample shows 110,000 or so clones, more than 65% of them seen only once.

The receptor comes from a man aged 45 to 65 with acute or convalescent COVID-19. The genes are TRBV10-3 and TRBJ2-7; D perhaps matches TRBD1 (5 bases). Input material: peripheral blood. The CDR3 protein is CAIKGDTEQYF. DNA of the CDR3: TGTGCCATCAAAGGGGATACCGAGCAGTACTTC.